Each of the 9 T cell receptor beta chains below was sequenced from the same sample in a study of blood T cell repertoires in COVID-19. The repertoire was sequenced with immunoSEQ multiplex PCR; TCRdb's copy has only in-frame clones and lacks some. The sample lists 200,000 to 250,000 clones; roughly 84% were seen once. Sequencing was performed on PBMCs or T cells enriched from blood (not recorded which). The source of these receptors is a woman aged 40 to 55 who had recovered from COVID-19.

J is TRBJ2-2 and V is TRBV5-1; 8 bases map to TRBD2. The germline gives CDR1 SGHRS, CDR2 YFSETQ. J gave up 4 bases and V 1 base, and 3 bases lay outside the gene matches. There are 15 residues in the CDR3. CDR3 amino acids: CASSLLAGGTGELFF. CDR3 nucleotides: TGCGCCAGCAGCTTGCTAGCGGGTGGCACCGGGGAGCTGTTTTTT.

The chain combines TRBV19 with TRBJ2-6; 11 bases fit TRBD1. The CDR3 has 17 amino acids. Germline V CDR1 and CDR2: LNHDA, SQIVND (reference sequence). V shed 9 bases and J 1 base; nucleotides not matched to a gene: 8. Written as DNA, the CDR3 is TGTGCCAGCACCCCCCGGGACAGGGGGTCTGGGGCCAACGTCCTGACTTTC. Protein: CASTPRDRGSGANVLTF.

V gene TRBV4-1 combines with J gene TRBJ2-2; possible D gene TRBD1, 5 bases. This CDR3 is built from 17 residues. The V gene lost 0 bases and the J gene lost 7 bases, with 18 bases spanning the gap. Germline V gives CDR1 MGHRA, CDR2 YSYEKL. The CDR3 region has the DNA TGCGCCAGCAGCCAAGAAAATATCGGCAGGGCGGTCGGGGAGCTGTTTTTT. The encoded protein is CASSQENIGRAVGELFF.

V is TRBV9 and J is TRBJ1-4; TRBD1 might be the D (5 bases). The CDR3 spans 16 residues. In germline, CDR1 is SGDLS, CDR2 YYNGEE. V lost 3 bases and J lost 8, with 20 bases in between. This chain's CDR3 is CASSAEDTGLGEKLFF. Written as DNA, the CDR3 is TGTGCCAGCAGCGCCGAAGACACAGGTCTCGGGGAAAAACTGTTTTTT.

This clone has a single count. The chain uses TRBV14 and TRBJ2-3, with 7 nucleotides matching TRBD2. V was pared by 4 bases and J by 4 bases, with 11 bases of the junction left unmatched. CDR1 and CDR2 from the germline V gene are SGHDN and FVKESK. The CDR3 is 16 amino acids. This chain's CDR3 is CASSRGRSPLADTQYF. As DNA, the CDR3 is TGTGCCAGCAGCCGCGGGAGATCACCCCTGGCAGATACGCAGTATTTT.

The chain uses TRBV18 and TRBJ2-5; D ambiguous. The germline gives CDR1 KGHSH, CDR2 LQKENI. This CDR3 comprises 14 residues. V dropped 5 bases and J dropped 2 bases, with 12 bases sitting between them. CDR3 DNA: TGTGCCAGCTCAGAATTCGGAGTTCAAGAGACCCAGTACTTC. It codes for CASSEFGVQETQYF.

This clone was recorded only once. V and J are TRBV7-9 and TRBJ1-1; 7 bases map to TRBD1. The CDR3 covers 13 residues. V lost 5 bases, J lost 5 bases, and 5 bases stayed unmatched. Germline V CDR1 and CDR2: SEHNR, FQNEAQ (reference sequence). The CDR3 sequence: CASSSTGETEAFF. Written as DNA, the CDR3 is TGTGCCAGCAGCAGTACAGGGGAGACTGAAGCTTTCTTT.

The chain combines TRBV30 with TRBJ1-3; possibly TRBD1 for D (6 bases). CDR1 and CDR2 from the germline V gene are GTSNPN and SVGIG (reference sequence). V lost 5 bases and J lost 0, with 11 bases in between. The CDR3 is made up of 14 amino acids. The DNA of the CDR3 is TGTGCCTGGCATGTACAGGGCTCTGGAAACACCATATATTTT. This gives the protein CAWHVQGSGNTIYF.

This clone was seen a single time. The genes are TRBV6-5 and TRBJ2-1, with 8 nucleotides matching TRBD1. The CDR3 runs 12 residues. The germline V gene has CDR1 MNHEY and CDR2 SVGAGI. V gave up 11 bases and J gave up 6 bases; unmatched junction bases: 6. CDR3 sequence reads: CASGTGINEQFF. The CDR3 DNA sequence: TGTGCCTCCGGGACAGGTATCAATGAGCAGTTCTTC.